This is a list of T cell receptor beta chains from one sample in a study of cytomegalovirus exposure and HLA in healthy donors. Clones were read by immunoSEQ multiplex PCR, and TCRdb kept only the in-frame ones, dropping some. The sample yields around 92,000 clones, approximately 74% seen once. The sample was PBMCs. These TCRs come from a woman in her seventies in good health and CMV-seropositive. Both conserved end residues are part of each CDR3. The order of the fields is D gene, J gene, CDR3 length, V gene, clone size, CDR3 DNA, CDR3 protein. A D gene is named only where the DNA matches it firmly. Clone sizes are given selectively: once, few, many, or a class where the clone is expanded.

.,TRBJ2-3,15,TRBV7-3,few,TGTGCCAGCAGCTTAACGGGGGCCCCACCAGATACGCAGTATTTT,CASSLTGAPPDTQYF
TRBD1,TRBJ2-1,16,TRBV5-1,.,TGCGCCAGCAGCTTGGGGACAGGGTTCTCCTACAATGAGCAGTTCTTC,CASSLGTGFSYNEQFF
.,TRBJ2-7,15,TRBV5-5,few,TGTGCCAGCAGCTTATTCGGACAGACAACCTACGAGCAGTACTTC,CASSLFGQTTYEQYF
.,TRBJ1-5,14,TRBV2,.,TGTGCCAGCAGTGGAGGGCACCTCAATCAGCCCCAGCATTTT,CASSGGHLNQPQHF
TRBD2,TRBJ2-1,16,TRBV11-2,.,TGTGCCAGCAGCTTAAACCCGACTAGCGGTTACAATGAGCAGTTCTTC,CASSLNPTSGYNEQFF
.,TRBJ2-7,14,TRBV4-2,.,TGTGCCAGCAGCCAAGGTCCAGGCTCCTACGAGCAGTACTTC,CASSQGPGSYEQYF
TRBD2,TRBJ2-7,15,TRBV6-5,.,TGTGCCAGCAGTTACGGGGGACTAGCGGGAAACGAGCAGTACTTC,CASSYGGLAGNEQYF
.,TRBJ2-3,16,TRBV18,few,TGTGCCAGCTCACCAAGGAATAGGGGTCGCACAGATACGCAGTATTTT,CASSPRNRGRTDTQYF
.,TRBJ2-4,15,TRBV6-1,.,TGTGCCAGCACCGAATCCGGGACACCGAAAAACATTCAGTACTTC,CASTESGTPKNIQYF
.,TRBJ1-1,14,TRBV6-6,.,TGTGCCAGCACCAGGACAGCGAGCCACACTGAAGCTTTCTTT,CASTRTASHTEAFF
TRBD1,TRBJ2-2,13,TRBV5-1,few,TGCGCCAGCAGCTTACAGGGGGACGGGGAGCTGTTTTTT,CASSLQGDGELFF
TRBD1,TRBJ2-7,14,TRBV7-9,once,TGTGCCAGCAGCAACGGACAGGGTTCCTACGAGCAGTACTTC,CASSNGQGSYEQYF
.,TRBJ1-2,14,TRBV5-1,.,TGCGCCAGCAGCCCGACAGGAGATAACTATGGCTACACCTTC,CASSPTGDNYGYTF
TRBD1,TRBJ1-2,14,TRBV5-1,once,TGCGCCAGCAGCCTGGGACAGAATAACTATGGCTACACCTTC,CASSLGQNNYGYTF
.,TRBJ2-6,19,TRBV4-2,.,TGTGCCAGCAGCCAAGACAGGGGCGGCCTGGGATCTGGGGCCAACGTCCTGACTTTC,CASSQDRGGLGSGANVLTF
.,TRBJ2-5,11,TRBV2,few,TGTGCCAGCAGTGAATTCGGGACCCAGTACTTC,CASSEFGTQYF
.,TRBJ2-3,11,TRBV29-1,.,TGCAGCGCCGAGCGGTCAGATACGCAGTATTTT,CSAERSDTQYF
.,TRBJ2-4,17,TRBV9,.,TGTGCCAGCAGCGTAGGGGGCAAGCTGGGGGCCAAAAACATTCAGTACTTC,CASSVGGKLGAKNIQYF
.,TRBJ2-7,14,TRBV30,.,TGTGCCTGGATGAGGGCGGGCCGCTTGGACGAGCAGTACTTC,CAWMRAGRLDEQYF
.,TRBJ1-4,13,TRBV6-6,.,TGTGCCAGCAGCCCCATTGTGAGCGAAAAACTGTTTTTT,CASSPIVSEKLFF
.,TRBJ1-6,13,TRBV30,few,TGTGCCTGGACGGAGTTGCGAAATTCACCCCTCCACTTT,CAWTELRNSPLHF
.,TRBJ2-7,15,TRBV5-1,few,TGCGCCAGCAGCTTGGAGTCAGGGAACTCTAACGAGCAGTACTTC,CASSLESGNSNEQYF
.,TRBJ2-5,14,TRBV5-1,.,TGCGCCAGCAGCACTGACTACTTCCAAGAGACCCAGTACTTC,CASSTDYFQETQYF
TRBD2,TRBJ2-1,15,TRBV5-4,few,TGTGCCAGCAGCTCTGGACTAGCGGGCGTGGGTGAGCAGTTCTTC,CASSSGLAGVGEQFF
.,TRBJ1-3,14,TRBV29-1,.,TGCAGCGTTGGTATCTTCGGGTCTGGAAACACCATATATTTT,CSVGIFGSGNTIYF
.,TRBJ1-5,13,TRBV7-3,.,TGTGCCAGCAGCTCCCAAGGGGGTCAGCCCCAGCATTTT,CASSSQGGQPQHF
.,TRBJ2-7,15,TRBV19,.,TGTGCCAGTAGCCCGGCAGAGGGAGCCTCCTACGAGCAGTACTTC,CASSPAEGASYEQYF
.,TRBJ1-2,14,TRBV15,few,TGTGCCACCAGCAGAGATGGGAGGGGCTATGGCTACACCTTC,CATSRDGRGYGYTF
.,TRBJ2-2,13,TRBV6-6,once,TGTGCCAGCAGCCCTCGGGAGACCGGGGAGCTGTTTTTT,CASSPRETGELFF
.,TRBJ2-2,14,TRBV7-6,.,TGTGCCAGCAGCTTCCGGGCGAACACCGGGGAGCTGTTTTTT,CASSFRANTGELFF
.,TRBJ1-1,18,TRBV10-2,.,TGCGCCAGCAGTGAAAGGGAGGGCCAATACTTTTTGAACACTGAAGCTTTCTTT,CASSEREGQYFLNTEAFF
TRBD2,TRBJ2-3,15,TRBV27,.,TGTGCCAGCAGTTTTCGGACTAGCGACGGGCATACGCAGTATTTT,CASSFRTSDGHTQYF
.,TRBJ2-1,15,TRBV5-1,few,TGCGCCAGCAGCTTGGGGCAGTCAATCTACAATGAGCAGTTCTTC,CASSLGQSIYNEQFF
TRBD2,TRBJ2-7,14,TRBV5-1,.,TGCGCCAGCAGCTTCCGGGAGGCCTCCTACGAGCAGTACTTC,CASSFREASYEQYF